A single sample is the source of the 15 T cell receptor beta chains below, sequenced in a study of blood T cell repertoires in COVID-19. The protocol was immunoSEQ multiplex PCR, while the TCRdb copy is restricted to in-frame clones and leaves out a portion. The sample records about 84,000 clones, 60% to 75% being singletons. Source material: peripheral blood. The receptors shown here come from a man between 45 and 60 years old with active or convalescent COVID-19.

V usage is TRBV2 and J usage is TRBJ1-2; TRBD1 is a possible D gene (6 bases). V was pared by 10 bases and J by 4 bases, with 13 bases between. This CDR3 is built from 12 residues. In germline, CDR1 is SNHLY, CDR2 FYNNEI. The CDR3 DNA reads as TGTGCCAACCGACAGGAGCTCTATGGCTACACCTTC. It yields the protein CANRQELYGYTF.

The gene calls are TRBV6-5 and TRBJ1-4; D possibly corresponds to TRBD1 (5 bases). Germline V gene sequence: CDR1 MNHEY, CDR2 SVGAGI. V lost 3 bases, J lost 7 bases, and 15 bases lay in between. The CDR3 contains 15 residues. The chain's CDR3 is CASSYGDGRGEKLFF. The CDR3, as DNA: TGTGCCAGCAGTTATGGAGACGGGAGGGGTGAAAAACTGTTTTTT.

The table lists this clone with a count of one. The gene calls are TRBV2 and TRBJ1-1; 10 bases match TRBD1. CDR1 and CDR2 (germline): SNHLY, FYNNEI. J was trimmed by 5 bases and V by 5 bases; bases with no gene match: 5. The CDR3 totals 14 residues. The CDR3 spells CASSRQGARTEAFF. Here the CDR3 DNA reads TGTGCCAGCAGTAGACAGGGGGCGCGAACTGAAGCTTTCTTT.

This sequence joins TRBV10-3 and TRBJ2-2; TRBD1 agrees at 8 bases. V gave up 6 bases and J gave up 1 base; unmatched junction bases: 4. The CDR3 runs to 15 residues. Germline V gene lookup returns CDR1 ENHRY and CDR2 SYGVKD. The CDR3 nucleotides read TGTGCCATCAGATTCGGGACAGGGAACACCGGGGAGCTGTTTTTT. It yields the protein CAIRFGTGNTGELFF.

The CDR3 here is CAKGDRVSEQYF. The CDR3 DNA reads TGTGCCAAGGGGGACAGGGTTAGCGAGCAGTACTTC. The V gene is TRBV2, the J gene TRBJ2-7, with TRBD1 matching over 9 bases. V lost 10 bases to trimming and J lost 6 bases; unmatched junction nucleotides: 7. Germline V gene lookup returns CDR1 SNHLY and CDR2 FYNNEI. The CDR3 runs 12 residues.

As DNA, the CDR3 is TGCAGCGTCGGGACAGGGGGAACCGGGGCCAACGTCCTGACTTTC. Encoded protein: CSVGTGGTGANVLTF. This chain connects TRBV29-1 to TRBJ2-6; 11 bases match TRBD1. The CDR3 totals 15 residues. The ends lost 6 bases at V and 4 bases at J; junction bases unmatched: 5. Germline CDR1 reads SQVTM; CDR2 reads ANQGSEA.

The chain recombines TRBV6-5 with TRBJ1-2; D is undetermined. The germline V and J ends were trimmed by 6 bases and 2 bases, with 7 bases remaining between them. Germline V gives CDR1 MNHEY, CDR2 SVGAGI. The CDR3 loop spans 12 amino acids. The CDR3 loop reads CASRTQNYGYTF. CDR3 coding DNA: TGTGCCAGCAGAACACAGAACTATGGCTACACCTTC.

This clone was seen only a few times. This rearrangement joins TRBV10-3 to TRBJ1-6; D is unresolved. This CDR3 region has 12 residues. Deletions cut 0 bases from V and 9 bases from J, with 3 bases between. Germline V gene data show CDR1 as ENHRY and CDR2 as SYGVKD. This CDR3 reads CAISESSSPLHF. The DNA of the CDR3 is TGTGCCATCAGTGAGTCCTCTTCACCCCTCCACTTT.

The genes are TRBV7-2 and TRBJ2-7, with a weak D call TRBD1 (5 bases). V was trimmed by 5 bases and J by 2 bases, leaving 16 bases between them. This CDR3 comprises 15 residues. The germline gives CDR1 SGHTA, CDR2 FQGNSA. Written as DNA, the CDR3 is TGTGCCAGCAGCCTAGTAGGACAAACGACCTACGAGCAGTACTTC. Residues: CASSLVGQTTYEQYF.

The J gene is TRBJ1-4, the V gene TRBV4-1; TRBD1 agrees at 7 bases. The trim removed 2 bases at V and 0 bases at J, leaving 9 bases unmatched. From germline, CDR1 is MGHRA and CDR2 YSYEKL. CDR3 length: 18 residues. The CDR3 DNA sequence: TGCGCCAGCAGCCAAAAGGGGGCGGGACACGCAACTAATGAAAAACTGTTTTTT. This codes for CASSQKGAGHATNEKLFF.

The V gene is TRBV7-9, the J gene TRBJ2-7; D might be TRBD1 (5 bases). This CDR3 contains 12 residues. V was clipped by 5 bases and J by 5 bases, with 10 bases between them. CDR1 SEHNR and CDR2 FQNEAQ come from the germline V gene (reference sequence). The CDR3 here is CASSPKGNEQYF. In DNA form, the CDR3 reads TGTGCCAGCAGCCCGAAGGGGAACGAGCAGTACTTC.

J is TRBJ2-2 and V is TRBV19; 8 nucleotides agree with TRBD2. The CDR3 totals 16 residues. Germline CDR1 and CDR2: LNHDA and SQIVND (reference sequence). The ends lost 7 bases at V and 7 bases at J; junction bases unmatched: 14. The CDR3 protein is CASKGGGSLTSGELFF. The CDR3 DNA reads TGTGCCAGTAAGGGCGGGGGGTCCCTTACCAGCGGGGAGCTGTTTTTT.

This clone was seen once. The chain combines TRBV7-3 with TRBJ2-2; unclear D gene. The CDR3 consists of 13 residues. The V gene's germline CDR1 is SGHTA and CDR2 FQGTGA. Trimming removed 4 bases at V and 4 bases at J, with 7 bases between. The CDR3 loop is CASSSTPTGELFF. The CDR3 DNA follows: TGTGCCAGCAGCTCGACACCCACCGGGGAGCTGTTTTTT.

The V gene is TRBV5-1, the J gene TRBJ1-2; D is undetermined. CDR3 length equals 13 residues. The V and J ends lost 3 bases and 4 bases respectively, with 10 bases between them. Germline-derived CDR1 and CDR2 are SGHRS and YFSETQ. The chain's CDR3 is CASSSGIPYGYTF. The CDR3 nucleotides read TGCGCCAGCAGCTCGGGAATCCCCTATGGCTACACCTTC.

As DNA, the CDR3 is TGTGCCAGCAGTGCGGGGTATGGCTACACCTTC. Translation gives CASSAGYGYTF. The chain combines TRBV27 with TRBJ1-2; D gene ambiguous. V was shortened by 5 bases and J by 5 bases, with 6 bases between the two germline ends. Germline V gene data show CDR1 as MNHEY and CDR2 as SMNVEV (reference sequence). The CDR3 has 11 residues.